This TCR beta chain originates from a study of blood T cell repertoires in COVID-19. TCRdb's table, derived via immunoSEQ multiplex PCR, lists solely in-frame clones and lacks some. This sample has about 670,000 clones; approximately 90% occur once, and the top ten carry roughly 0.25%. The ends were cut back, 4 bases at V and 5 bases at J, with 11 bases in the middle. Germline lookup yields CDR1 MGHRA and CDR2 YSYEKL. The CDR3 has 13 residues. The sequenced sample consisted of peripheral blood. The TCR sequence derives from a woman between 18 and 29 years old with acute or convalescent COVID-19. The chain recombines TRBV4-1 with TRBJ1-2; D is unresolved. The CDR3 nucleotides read TGCGCCAGCAGCCCCCTCACGGAGTATGGCTACACCTTC. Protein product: CASSPLTEYGYTF.